This T cell receptor beta chain comes out of a study of T cell responses to AZD1222 COVID-19 vaccine. Study-wide results and caveats: Increases in Spike-specific TCR breadth and depth were seen after two AZD1222 doses. Repertoire sampling occurred only after the peak T cell response. Nearly half of the spike-specific TCRs reportedly recognize variant regions that carry no mutations. Vaccine-related CD4 TCRs covered spike, predominating at 160-218 and 743-854.

The CDR3 totals 12 residues. V lost 3 bases to trimming and J lost 8 bases, with 10 bases between them. Looked up from germline, CDR1 is MGHDK and CDR2 is SYGVNS. About this clone itself: Its antigen remains unknown.

Here immunoSEQ multiplex PCR was the method, and the copy in TCRdb shows in-frame clones only, minus some. The table has 50,000 to 55,000 clones, approximately 88% seen once. The sequenced sample was peripheral blood, obtained on day 0 of AZD1222 vaccination. The receptor comes from an adult in good health. The chain has TRBV25-1 and TRBJ1-1; tentative D call: TRBD1 (6 bases). The CDR3 protein is CASSDTGGEAFF. Here the CDR3 DNA reads TGTGCCAGCAGTGACACGGGGGGCGAAGCTTTCTTT.